A single sample gave rise to the 21 T cell receptor beta chains below, sequenced in a study of radiotherapy plus CTLA-4 blockade in lung cancer. Clones were read by immunoSEQ multiplex PCR, and TCRdb kept only the in-frame ones, dropping some. The repertoire has 85,000 to 90,000 clones, 55% to 75% of them found once; the top ten carry 11% to 15%. This sample comprised peripheral blood, obtained from a patient treated with radiotherapy plus ipilimumab. The receptors come from a human donor with non-small cell lung cancer that progressed on radiotherapy plus ipilimumab.

Only a few counts were recorded for this clone. This chain connects TRBV6-1 to TRBJ1-4; 7 bases line up with TRBD1. The length of the CDR3 is 15 residues. Trimming took 7 bases from V and 7 from J; bases not matched to a gene: 12. Germline V gives CDR1 MNHNS, CDR2 SASEGT. The DNA of the CDR3 is TGTGCCAGCACCTTGATGACAGGGTCGGCTGAAAAACTGTTTTTT. Translation: CASTLMTGSAEKLFF.

V usage is TRBV4-1 and J usage is TRBJ1-2; a possible D gene is TRBD1 (5 bases). Deletions cut 5 bases from V and 6 bases from J, with 19 bases between. Germline-derived CDR1 and CDR2 are MGHRA and YSYEKL. The CDR3 runs 15 residues. The CDR3: CASSARFRDADGYTF. The DNA of the CDR3 is TGCGCCAGCAGCGCCCGGTTCAGGGACGCGGATGGCTACACCTTC.

The chain carries TRBV19 and TRBJ1-3; D gene unclear. Germline values: CDR1 LNHDA, CDR2 SQIVND (reference sequence). CDR3 length: 12 residues. Between the trimmed V and J ends, which lost 6 bases and 3 bases, there was a span of 6 bases. CDR3 bases: TGTGCCAGTAGCACCGGTGGAAACACCATATATTTT. Its protein is CASSTGGNTIYF. The variable domain in full, completed from reference TRBV19 and TRBJ1-3, reads DGGITQSPKYLFRKEGQNVTLSCEQNLNHDAMYWYRQDPGQGLRLIYYSQIVNDFQKGDIAEGYSVSREKKESFPLTVTSAQKNPTAFYLCASSTGGNTIYFGEGSWLTVV.

A few counts support this clone. V is TRBV20-1 and J is TRBJ2-1, with D hard to call. V gave up 7 bases and J gave up 9 bases, with 10 bases separating them. The CDR3 loop spans 10 amino acids. The germline V gene has CDR1 DFQATT and CDR2 SNEGSKA (reference sequence). The CDR3 here is CSVGVGEQFF. The CDR3, as DNA: TGCAGTGTTGGGGTCGGTGAGCAGTTCTTC.

This chain connects TRBV30 to TRBJ1-2, with TRBD1 matching over 9 bases. V lost 5 bases, J lost 7 bases, and 8 bases stayed unmatched. Germline-derived CDR1 and CDR2 are GTSNPN and SVGIG (reference sequence). The CDR3 is 13 amino acids. CDR3 sequence: CAWDPTGGFGYTF. For the CDR3, the DNA is TGTGCCTGGGACCCGACAGGGGGTTTTGGCTACACCTTC.

The chain is built from TRBV4-1 and TRBJ2-5; no clear D. CDR1 and CDR2 from the germline V gene are MGHRA and YSYEKL. This CDR3 contains 13 residues. V was pared by 2 bases and J by 5 bases, with 9 bases between. CDR3 DNA: TGCGCCAGCAGCCAAATCGGTCTTGAGACCCAGTACTTC. As protein: CASSQIGLETQYF.

V is TRBV18 and J is TRBJ1-2; possible D gene TRBD1, 5 bases. The germline CDR1 and CDR2 sequences are KGHSH and LQKENI. V lost 0 bases and J 4 bases, leaving 18 bases between the germline ends. The CDR3 is 17 residues long. CDR3 residues: CASSPPGVGGNPYGYTF. CDR3 sequence (DNA): TGTGCCAGCTCACCACCAGGCGTGGGGGGGAATCCCTATGGCTACACCTTC.

The chain has TRBV28 and TRBJ1-2; D ambiguous. CDR3 length: 16 amino acids. Germline V gives CDR1 MDHEN, CDR2 SYDVKM. With 6 bases removed from V and 2 bases from J, the gap between germline ends came to 19 bases. CDR3 coding DNA: TGTGCCAGCAGCACAAGACGGAGCATAACGAACTATGGCTACACCTTC. It encodes CASSTRRSITNYGYTF.

This clone was counted a few times. The chain joins TRBV28 to TRBJ2-5; 7 bases are a match to TRBD2. V lost 4 bases to trimming and J lost 7 bases; unmatched junction nucleotides: 12. Germline V CDR1 and CDR2: MDHEN, SYDVKM. The CDR3 loop spans 15 amino acids. Here the CDR3 DNA reads TGTGCCAGCAGTTCGTCCGGGGCCCCGGGGGGGACCCAGTACTTC. Translation: CASSSSGAPGGTQYF.

This clone was found a few times. The chain uses TRBV7-2 and TRBJ1-3; perhaps TRBD1 as D (5 bases). Germline CDR1 and CDR2: SGHTA and FQGNSA. The CDR3 has 15 amino acids. Trimming pared 11 bases from V and 1 base from J, leaving 18 bases between. CDR3 amino acids: CAGHIAALSGNTIYF. The CDR3 region has the DNA TGTGCCGGACACATAGCGGCTCTGTCTGGAAACACCATATATTTT.

The chain carries TRBV4-3 and TRBJ2-2, with D possibly matching TRBD1 (5 bases). V shed 2 bases and J shed 6 bases, with 10 bases lying between them. The CDR3 is 14 residues long. Germline-derived CDR1 and CDR2 are LGHNA and YSLEER. CDR3 in amino acids: CASSQRTGSGELFF. The DNA for the CDR3 is TGCGCCAGCAGCCAACGAACAGGTTCCGGGGAGCTGTTTTTT.

This chain links TRBV10-3 with TRBJ2-4; a possible D gene is TRBD2 (6 bases). The ends were cut back, 2 bases at V and 5 bases at J, with 13 bases in the middle. Germline-derived CDR1 and CDR2 are ENHRY and SYGVKD. This CDR3 has 15 residues. CDR3 nucleotide sequence: TGTGCCATCAGTGAGAACTTCGGGAGCCAAAACATTCAGTACTTC. Its translation: CAISENFGSQNIQYF.

CDR3 region: CAWSGGPRTQYF. CDR3 in DNA: TGTGCCTGGAGTGGGGGGCCAAGGACCCAGTACTTC. This chain joins TRBV30 and TRBJ2-5; weak D call: TRBD1 (6 bases). The CDR3 runs 12 residues. V gave up 1 base and J gave up 7 bases, with 10 bases separating them. Germline CDR1 is GTSNPN and CDR2 is SVGIG (reference sequence).

This chain uses TRBV10-3 with TRBJ2-7, with a weak D call TRBD2 (5 bases). CDR3 length equals 12 residues. The germline CDR1 and CDR2 sequences are ENHRY and SYGVKD. The V and J ends lost 8 bases and 0 bases respectively, with 8 bases between them. CDR3 amino acids: CAIEGDSYEQYF. For the CDR3, the DNA is TGTGCCATCGAGGGCGACTCCTACGAGCAGTACTTC.

This chain joins TRBV5-1 and TRBJ2-6; D unresolved. Trimming removed 4 bases at V and 0 bases at J, with 5 bases between. The germline V gene encodes CDR1 SGHRS and CDR2 YFSETQ. CDR3 length: 14 amino acids. As DNA, the CDR3 is TGCGCCAGCAGCCTGAGCTCTGGGGCCAACGTCCTGACTTTC. Translated, it gives CASSLSSGANVLTF. Using reference TRBV5-1 and TRBJ2-6 for the parts outside the CDR3, the full variable domain is KAGVTQTPRYLIKTRGQQVTLSCSPISGHRSVSWYQQTPGQGLQFLFEYFSETQRNKGNFPGRFSGRQFSNSRSEMNVSTLELGDSALYLCASSLSSGANVLTFGAGSRLTVL.

CDR3 nucleotides: TGTGCCAGCAGCCCGTCCCCCGTCCTCAGCTCCTACAATGAGCAGTTCTTC. Its translation: CASSPSPVLSSYNEQFF. The chain combines TRBV13 with TRBJ2-1; D unclear. The CDR3 loop spans 17 amino acids. Germline-derived CDR1 and CDR2 are PRHDT and FYEKMQ (reference sequence). V was cut by 5 bases and J by 0 bases, with 17 bases left in between.

V usage is TRBV28 and J usage is TRBJ1-2; unclear D gene. Germline V lookup: CDR1 MDHEN, CDR2 SYDVKM. Trimming removed 2 bases from V and 5 bases from J, with 9 bases in between. The CDR3 covers 13 residues. CDR3 in DNA: TGTGCCAGCAGTTTAGCCAGCGATTATGGCTACACCTTC. This sequence encodes CASSLASDYGYTF.

The chain couples TRBV28 to TRBJ1-2; D remains ambiguous. The germline V gene encodes CDR1 MDHEN and CDR2 SYDVKM. Trimming removed 2 bases from V and 1 base from J, with 2 bases in between. The CDR3 is made up of 12 amino acids. CDR3 in DNA: TGTGCCAGCAGTTTAAGTAACTATGGCTACACCTTC. Amino acids: CASSLSNYGYTF.

In this sample, this clone turned up a few times. The rearrangement joins TRBV7-2 to TRBJ2-7; 11 bases line up with TRBD1. Germline V lookup: CDR1 SGHTA, CDR2 FQGNSA. The CDR3 is 15 residues long. Unmatched junction bases numbered 5, after V lost 4 bases and J lost 3 bases. The CDR3 DNA is TGTGCCAGCAGCTCCTGGGGGACAGGGGGCTACGAGCAGTACTTC. Its translation: CASSSWGTGGYEQYF.

The rearrangement uses TRBV7-6 and TRBJ2-5; 12 bases agree with TRBD2. Germline V lookup: CDR1 SGHVS, CDR2 FNYEAQ. Germline trimming cut 4 bases from V and 2 bases from J; bases unmatched to any gene: 11. The CDR3 spans 18 residues. CDR3 amino acids: CASSSLGLAGGGQETQYF. In DNA form, the CDR3 reads TGTGCCAGCAGCTCGCTCGGGCTAGCGGGAGGGGGACAAGAGACCCAGTACTTC.

The chain links TRBV5-6 to TRBJ2-7, with D tentatively TRBD1 or TRBD2 (5 bases each). The germline V gene encodes CDR1 SGHDT and CDR2 YYEEEE. Trimming shortened V by 4 bases and J by 3 bases, and 14 bases separated the two germline ends. CDR3 size: 14 residues. In DNA form, the CDR3 reads TGTGCCAGCAGCATTACCGGGACCTACTACGAGCAGTACTTC. Encoded protein: CASSITGTYYEQYF.